This T cell receptor (beta chain) was sequenced in a study of beta chain features in type 1 diabetes. Sequenced material consisted of expressed TCRB transcripts (all of the isolated RNA was reverse transcribed). There were about 3.5 million reads on average in the naive, central memory and regulatory T cell samples. The table came from immunoSEQ multiplex PCR; TCRdb's copy has only in-frame clones and leaves some out. The repertoire holds 250,000 to 300,000 clones, 8% seen once, with more than 0.8% in the top ten. The CDR3 extends over 14 amino acids. V lost 4 bases and J lost 0, with 12 bases in between. Germline loops: CDR1 SQVTM, CDR2 ANQGSEA. As regards this clone: Its target is unknown.

CD4+ naive, central memory, regulatory and stem cell-like memory cells were sorted via CD45RO/CCR7/CD25/CD127/CD95/CD27. Study-level points and caveats: The study notes PCR might favor shorter templates equally in patients and controls. Diminished insertions and augmented deletions at VDJ junctions characterized type 1 diabetes patients.

The sample consisted of central memory CD4+ T cells from blood. This receptor was obtained from a woman under 30 in good health. This rearrangement joins TRBV29-1 to TRBJ1-2; D is possibly TRBD1 (6 bases). CDR3 DNA sequence: TGCAGCGTTGCTACAGGGATTTCTAACTATGGCTACACCTTC. It specifies CSVATGISNYGYTF.